One sample yielded the 20 T cell receptor beta chains listed below, sequenced in a study of blood T cell repertoires in COVID-19. Libraries were prepared by immunoSEQ multiplex PCR; TCRdb keeps only in-frame clonotypes and omits some of them. The sample yields 160,000 or so clones, approximately 84% seen once. The sample comprised peripheral blood. Every receptor here comes from a woman older than 75 with acute or convalescent COVID-19.

The V gene is TRBV4-1, the J gene TRBJ1-1; weak D call: TRBD1 (5 bases). The germline CDR1 and CDR2 sequences are MGHRA and YSYEKL. V was cut by 0 bases and J by 6 bases, with 11 bases left in between. The CDR3 has 14 residues. As DNA, the CDR3 is TGCGCCAGCAGCCAAGAGGGAGGGACTCCTGAAGCTTTCTTT. It codes for CASSQEGGTPEAFF.

Only one count was recorded for this clone. The CDR3 sequence is CASRADGNSPLHF. In DNA, the CDR3 is TGTGCCAGCAGGGCGGATGGGAATTCACCCCTCCACTTT. V usage is TRBV28 and J usage is TRBJ1-6; D unresolved. Germline CDR1 and CDR2: MDHEN and SYDVKM. The CDR3 has 13 amino acids. V dropped 6 bases and J dropped 7 bases, with 10 bases sitting between them.

The rearrangement joins TRBV3-1 (or the pseudogene TRBV3-2) to TRBJ1-2; D remains unclear. With 0 bases removed from V and 5 bases from J, the gap between germline ends came to 16 bases. This CDR3 has 16 amino acids. From germline, CDR1 is LGHDT and CDR2 YNNKEL (reference sequence). The CDR3 nucleotides are TGTGCCAGCAGCCAAGATGGGAGGCCCGCTGGGTATGGCTACACCTTC. Protein sequence: CASSQDGRPAGYGYTF.

The chain employs TRBV30 and TRBJ1-1; D call uncertain. The CDR3 runs to 13 residues. The germline CDR1 and CDR2 sequences are GTSNPN and SVGIG (reference sequence). V was cut by 4 bases and J by 5 bases, with 14 bases left in between. The CDR3 nucleotides are TGTGCCTGGACTCGATCCGTCGGGACTGAAGCTTTCTTT. This sequence encodes CAWTRSVGTEAFF.

The rearrangement uses TRBV6-5 and TRBJ1-1, with 7 bases lining up with TRBD1. The CDR3 extends over 15 amino acids. In germline, CDR1 is MNHEY, CDR2 SVGAGI. The junction had 6 bases not matched to a gene; V was cut back by 2 bases and J by 3 bases. CDR3 loop: CASSYLAGGDTEAFF. The CDR3, as DNA: TGTGCCAGCAGTTACCTAGCAGGGGGAGACACTGAAGCTTTCTTT.

V is TRBV14 and J is TRBJ2-1; the match to TRBD1 covers 8 bases. V gave up 4 bases and J gave up 3 bases; unmatched junction bases: 5. Germline CDR1 reads SGHDN; CDR2 reads FVKESK. This CDR3 region has 15 residues. The CDR3 region is CASSLRRGHYNEQFF. CDR3 coding DNA: TGTGCCAGCAGCCTTCGCAGGGGGCACTACAATGAGCAGTTCTTC.

The chain recombines TRBV29-1 with TRBJ1-2; 7 bases are shared with TRBD1. This CDR3 has 13 residues. Germline loops: CDR1 SQVTM, CDR2 ANQGSEA. J gave up 6 bases and V 1 base, and 5 bases lay outside the gene matches. DNA of the CDR3: TGCAGCGTTGAAGCGTCGACAGGGAATGGCTACACCTTC. Amino acid sequence: CSVEASTGNGYTF.

This chain links TRBV5-4 with TRBJ1-5, with 9 bases aligning to TRBD1. J was trimmed by 3 bases and V by 4 bases; bases with no gene match: 5. This CDR3 contains 15 residues. In germline, CDR1 is SGHNT, CDR2 YYREEE (reference sequence). The CDR3 sequence is CASSPGQGTNQPQHF. CDR3 coding DNA: TGTGCCAGCAGCCCGGGACAGGGAACCAATCAGCCCCAGCATTTT.

This clone showed up just once. J is TRBJ1-2 and V is TRBV7-2, with TRBD1 identical over 8 bases. Germline V CDR1 and CDR2: SGHTA, FQGNSA. The V gene end was trimmed by 4 bases and the J gene end by 4 bases; junction bases not matched to a gene: 5. The CDR3 has 14 residues. CDR3: CASSSGGPRYGYTF. The CDR3 DNA follows: TGTGCCAGCAGCTCAGGGGGCCCCCGCTATGGCTACACCTTC.

The chain joins TRBV7-9 to TRBJ1-6; D unresolved. V was shortened by 5 bases and J by 14 bases, with 13 bases between the two germline ends. Looked up from germline, CDR1 is SEHNR and CDR2 is FQNEAQ (reference sequence). There are 12 residues in the CDR3. The CDR3 DNA is TGTGCCAGCAGCCCCGGGGTTCGGGCCCTCCACTTT. This encodes CASSPGVRALHF. Combining the CDR3 with reference TRBV7-9 and TRBJ1-6 gives the whole variable domain DTGVSQNPRHKITKRGQNVTFRCDPISEHNRLYWYRQTLGQGPEFLTYFQNEAQLEKSRLLSDRFSAERPKGSFSTLEIQRTEQGDSAMYLCASSPGVRALHFGNGTRLTVT.

The chain recombines TRBV19 with TRBJ1-2; TRBD1 aligns across 8 bases. The germline V gene has CDR1 LNHDA and CDR2 SQIVND (reference sequence). With 5 bases clipped from V and 8 bases from J, the junction kept 13 bases outside the gene matches. This CDR3 is 15 amino acids long. The CDR3 protein is CASSLLPDREEGYTF. The CDR3 nucleotides read TGTGCCAGTAGTCTCCTACCGGACAGGGAGGAAGGCTACACCTTC.

The rearrangement links TRBV5-1 to TRBJ2-7; 8 bases align to TRBD2. Germline CDR1 and CDR2: SGHRS and YFSETQ. J was trimmed by 3 bases and V by 4 bases; bases with no gene match: 12. There are 16 residues in the CDR3. The CDR3 loop reads CASSLDPGGAGYEQYF. The CDR3, as DNA: TGCGCCAGCAGCCTTGACCCGGGGGGGGCGGGCTACGAGCAGTACTTC.

The chain is built from TRBV5-1 and TRBJ2-3, with D possibly being TRBD1 (6 bases). Per the germline V gene, CDR1 is SGHRS and CDR2 is YFSETQ. CDR3 length equals 15 residues. V shed 5 bases and J shed 0 bases, with 13 bases lying between them. The CDR3 region is CASSRTEPSTDTQYF. CDR3 DNA: TGCGCCAGCAGTCGGACAGAGCCTAGCACAGATACGCAGTATTTT. Full variable domain (outside the CDR3, taken from reference TRBV5-1 and TRBJ2-3): KAGVTQTPRYLIKTRGQQVTLSCSPISGHRSVSWYQQTPGQGLQFLFEYFSETQRNKGNFPGRFSGRQFSNSRSEMNVSTLELGDSALYLCASSRTEPSTDTQYFGPGTRLTVL.

This clone was observed once. The chain uses TRBV10-2 and TRBJ2-2; 9 positions agree with TRBD2. V lost 6 bases and J lost 6; bases outside the gene matches: 11. Per the germline V gene, CDR1 is WSHSY and CDR2 is SAAADI. The length of the CDR3 is 16 residues. CDR3 nucleotide sequence: TGCGCCAGCAGCCCCGGGATAGCGGGAGAGGCCGGGGAGCTGTTTTTT. Translating it yields CASSPGIAGEAGELFF.

This clone occurred once. This chain connects TRBV18 to TRBJ1-2; TRBD1 is a possible D gene (5 bases). CDR3 size: 12 residues. CDR1 KGHSH and CDR2 LQKENI come from the germline V gene. V dropped 5 bases and J dropped 6 bases, with 10 bases sitting between them. The CDR3 here is CASSTRGDGYTF. CDR3 sequence (DNA): TGTGCCAGCTCAACGCGGGGGGATGGCTACACCTTC.

The rearrangement links TRBV5-1 to TRBJ1-1; a possible D gene is TRBD1 (6 bases). CDR1 is SGHRS, CDR2 YFSETQ, per germline. Trimming stripped 4 bases from V and 4 bases from J, with 14 bases between. This CDR3 contains 14 residues. CDR3 in DNA: TGCGCCAGCAGCCCACAGGGAATCAGCACTGAAGCTTTCTTT. It yields the protein CASSPQGISTEAFF.

The rearrangement links TRBV10-1 to TRBJ1-2, with no clear D. The CDR3 loop spans 13 amino acids. The germline V gene has CDR1 WNHNN and CDR2 SYGVQD (reference sequence). V lost 2 bases and J lost 2, with 6 bases in between. This chain's CDR3 is CASSETANYGYTF. The CDR3 nucleotides are TGCGCCAGCAGTGAGACAGCCAACTATGGCTACACCTTC.

This clone was found a few times. V and J are TRBV10-2 and TRBJ1-4; D not certain. CDR3 length equals 17 residues. With 4 bases removed from V and 6 bases from J, the gap between germline ends came to 21 bases. Germline values: CDR1 WSHSY, CDR2 SAAADI. The CDR3 coding sequence is TGCGCCAGCAGTGGAACAGCCCTCCGTCTGCTCGATGAAAAACTGTTTTTT. This encodes CASSGTALRLLDEKLFF.

The chain employs TRBV5-1 and TRBJ2-1, with 14 bases matching TRBD2. Looked up from germline, CDR1 is SGHRS and CDR2 is YFSETQ. This CDR3 spans 15 amino acids. With V trimmed by 4 bases and J by 8 bases, 5 bases remained unmatched. The CDR3 DNA reads as TGCGCCAGCAGCGTGACTAGCGGGAGGGTATATGAGCAGTTCTTC. Protein: CASSVTSGRVYEQFF.

This chain links TRBV28 with TRBJ2-1, with 7 bases lining up with TRBD2. With 4 bases clipped from V and 9 bases from J, the junction kept 3 bases outside the gene matches. This CDR3 is 12 amino acids long. CDR1 is MDHEN, CDR2 SYDVKM, per germline. The CDR3 DNA follows: TGTGCCAGCAGTTCCCCGGGGGGTGAGCAGTTCTTC. Protein sequence: CASSSPGGEQFF.